This section outlines one T cell receptor beta chain sequence together with its context. These data are taken from a study of PD-L1 blockade in urothelial cancer. Overall study context: In the patient group, about 90% of the roughly 29 were males with bladder-origin urothelial cancer. Patients arrived having already received 0 to 3 prior chemotherapy regimens. A median roughly 150,000 T cells were found in blood samples.

Clones were sequenced by immunoSEQ multiplex PCR, and TCRdb holds only the in-frame ones, with some missing. This table holds around 50,000 clones, 70% to 90% found once. V was clipped by 3 bases and J by 7 bases; unmatched bases: 4. The CDR3 sequence is 13 residues long. Germline V lookup: CDR1 SGHDN, CDR2 FVKESK. This sample's time point: peripheral blood 6 weeks after treatment start. Metastatic or locally advanced urothelial carcinoma was present in the patients. The origin of this receptor is a man in his sixties with urothelial cancer. The chain recombines TRBV14 with TRBJ1-2; 8 bases match TRBD1. The sample in question was PBMCs, obtained around atezolizumab (anti-PD-L1) treatment. This CDR3 is CASSHRGQSGYTF. CDR3 sequence (DNA): TGTGCCAGCAGCCACAGGGGGCAAAGTGGCTACACCTTC.